The next 21 T cell receptor beta chains were all read from a single sample in a study of T cell responses to AZD1222 COVID-19 vaccine. Using immunoSEQ multiplex PCR, the repertoire was profiled, and TCRdb retains in-frame clones only, with some absent. This repertoire shows about 70,000 clones, roughly 87% found once; its top ten account for roughly 1.2%. The sample was peripheral blood, taken 28 days after the second AZD1222 dose. The receptors here all came from an adult who received the AZD1222 COVID-19 vaccine.

The rearrangement uses TRBV14 and TRBJ1-3; 8 nucleotides line up with TRBD1. The CDR3 extends over 15 amino acids. V gave up 4 bases and J gave up 2 bases; unmatched junction bases: 4. Germline lookup yields CDR1 SGHDN and CDR2 FVKESK. CDR3 DNA sequence: TGTGCCAGCAGCCGAGACAGGGGCCCTGGAAACACCATATATTTT. Translated, it gives CASSRDRGPGNTIYF.

The rearrangement joins TRBV30 to TRBJ2-7, with D possibly TRBD1 on 5 matching bases. The CDR3 covers 12 residues. The germline gives CDR1 GTSNPN, CDR2 SVGIG (reference sequence). The V gene lost 0 bases and the J gene lost 3 bases, with 6 bases spanning the gap. The CDR3 sequence is CAWSVDNYEQYF. The CDR3 coding sequence is TGTGCCTGGAGTGTGGACAACTACGAGCAGTACTTC.

CDR3: CASSLGASGGYEQYF. The CDR3, as DNA: TGTGCCAGCAGCTTAGGGGCTAGCGGGGGGTACGAGCAGTACTTC. The rearrangement joins TRBV11-2 to TRBJ2-7, with 11 bases identical to TRBD2. CDR1 and CDR2 from the germline V gene are SGHAT and FQNNGV. Trimming took 1 base from V and 4 from J; bases not matched to a gene: 3. This CDR3 is 15 amino acids long.

The gene calls are TRBV6-5 and TRBJ2-7, with TRBD2 identical over 11 bases. V dropped 0 bases and J dropped 2; count of bases not matched to a gene: 0. Germline V gene data show CDR1 as MNHEY and CDR2 as SVGAGI. CDR3 size: 15 residues. The CDR3 bases are TGTGCCAGCAGTTACTCGACTAGCGGGGCCTACGAGCAGTACTTC. As protein: CASSYSTSGAYEQYF.

The chain has TRBV7-2 and TRBJ2-3; 7 bases map to TRBD2. Unmatched junction bases numbered 4, after V lost 5 bases and J lost 5 bases. This CDR3 is built from 13 residues. Germline loops: CDR1 SGHTA, CDR2 FQGNSA. The CDR3 nucleotides read TGTGCCAGCAGCCTAGGGGAGGGAGATACGCAGTATTTT. It specifies CASSLGEGDTQYF.

CDR3 amino acids: CASSEGQHNEQFF. Here the CDR3 DNA reads TGTGCCAGCAGTGAGGGTCAACACAATGAGCAGTTCTTC. The chain has TRBV6-1 and TRBJ2-1; D is unclear. This CDR3 comprises 13 residues. V was pared by 3 bases and J by 5 bases, with 8 bases between. Germline-derived CDR1 and CDR2 are MNHNS and SASEGT.

The table lists this clone with a few counts. The V gene is TRBV7-8, the J gene TRBJ2-7; no firm D call. Trimming removed 4 bases at V and 3 bases at J, with 10 bases between. The CDR3 is 13 residues long. The V gene's germline CDR1 is SGHVS and CDR2 FQNEAQ. DNA of the CDR3: TGTGCCAGCAGCTCCGACTCGCTCTACGAGCAGTACTTC. Its translation: CASSSDSLYEQYF.

This clone was found a few times. The chain employs TRBV7-8 and TRBJ2-7; D may be TRBD2 (5 bases). V lost 4 bases and J lost 3, with 22 bases in between. The CDR3 loop spans 17 amino acids. Germline V gene sequence: CDR1 SGHVS, CDR2 FQNEAQ. CDR3 in amino acids: CASSSNIGMQMVYEQYF. The CDR3, as DNA: TGTGCCAGCAGCTCCAACATCGGGATGCAGATGGTCTACGAGCAGTACTTC.

J is TRBJ2-7 and V is TRBV7-2; the D is unclear. Germline-derived CDR1 and CDR2 are SGHTA and FQGNSA. The V gene lost 2 bases and the J gene lost 1 base, with 6 bases spanning the gap. The CDR3 covers 13 residues. The CDR3: CASSLKRSYEQYF. The CDR3 bases are TGTGCCAGCAGCTTAAAACGGTCCTACGAGCAGTACTTC. Filled out from reference TRBV7-2 and TRBJ2-7, the complete variable domain reads GAGVSQSPSNKVTEKGKDVELRCDPISGHTALYWYRQSLGQGLEFLIYFQGNSAPDKSGLPSDRFSAERTGGSVSTLTIQRTQQEDSAVYLCASSLKRSYEQYFGPGTRLTVT.

The V gene is TRBV10-2, the J gene TRBJ2-7, with D possibly being TRBD1 or TRBD2 (5 bases each). The germline V gene has CDR1 WSHSY and CDR2 SAAADI. Trimming took off 6 bases at V and 7 bases at J, with 22 bases between the two ends. The CDR3 contains 15 residues. The CDR3 sequence: CASSWSGKGRGEQYF. In DNA form, the CDR3 reads TGCGCCAGCAGCTGGTCGGGGAAGGGACGAGGAGAGCAGTACTTC.

The chain combines TRBV19 with TRBJ2-2; 7 nucleotides match TRBD1. Germline V gene sequence: CDR1 LNHDA, CDR2 SQIVND (reference sequence). The CDR3 has 17 amino acids. With V trimmed by 5 bases and J by 1 base, 10 bases remained unmatched. In DNA, the CDR3 is TGTGCCAGTAGTCCAACCGGACAGGAAGGGAACACCGGGGAGCTGTTTTTT. Protein sequence: CASSPTGQEGNTGELFF.

This chain links TRBV21-1 with TRBJ1-2. TRBV21-1 is a pseudogene. This CDR3 spans 12 amino acids. CDR3 in amino acids: CASSTDANGYTF. The CDR3 bases are TGTGCCAGCAGCACGGACGCGAATGGCTACACCTTC.

The V and J genes are TRBV6-5 and TRBJ1-1; 9 bases align to TRBD1. J lost 3 bases, V lost 4 bases, and 6 bases had no gene match. Germline CDR1 and CDR2: MNHEY and SVGAGI. The CDR3 runs to 15 residues. The CDR3, as DNA: TGTGCCAGCAGTTCTCCGGGACAGGGTGACACTGAAGCTTTCTTT. Amino acids: CASSSPGQGDTEAFF.

This clone was seen once. This chain connects TRBV7-8 to TRBJ2-1; the match to TRBD2 covers 9 bases. This CDR3 is built from 17 residues. Germline-derived CDR1 and CDR2 are SGHVS and FQNEAQ. V was pared by 4 bases and J by 5 bases, with 12 bases of the junction left unmatched. The CDR3 sequence is CASSSAGSLAGNNEQFF. DNA for the CDR3: TGTGCCAGCAGCTCTGCTGGTTCACTAGCGGGTAACAATGAGCAGTTCTTC.

The chain uses TRBV18 and TRBJ1-1; D gene unclear. Germline-derived CDR1 and CDR2 are KGHSH and LQKENI. The V end lost 6 bases, the J end lost 0 bases, and 17 bases lay between the germline ends. CDR3 length: 16 amino acids. In nucleotides, the CDR3 is TGTGCCAGCTCCGAACTCGCCCAGTCTTTGAACACTGAAGCTTTCTTT. It translates to CASSELAQSLNTEAFF.

The chain recombines TRBV10-3 with TRBJ1-3; D possibly corresponds to TRBD1 (6 bases). The CDR3 runs 15 residues. Germline assignment: CDR1 ENHRY and CDR2 SYGVKD. V was trimmed by 2 bases and J by 4 bases, leaving 12 bases between them. The CDR3 loop is CAISEGGAYGNTIYF. DNA for the CDR3: TGTGCCATCAGTGAGGGGGGGGCATACGGAAACACCATATATTTT.

The chain combines TRBV6-1 with TRBJ1-1; no firm D call. The CDR3 is 13 residues long. Trimming took off 6 bases at V and 4 bases at J, with 12 bases between the two ends. CDR1 MNHNS and CDR2 SASEGT come from the germline V gene. In DNA form, the CDR3 reads TGTGCCAGCAGGGATGGCGAAGGCACTGAAGCTTTCTTT. Translating gives CASRDGEGTEAFF.

The V gene is TRBV11-3, the J gene TRBJ2-1; D is unresolved. Trimming left V 5 bases short and J 0 bases short, with 2 bases between. Germline assignment: CDR1 SGHNT and CDR2 YENEEA. The CDR3 extends over 12 amino acids. The CDR3 reads CASSTSYNEQFF. The DNA of the CDR3 is TGTGCCAGCAGCACCTCCTACAATGAGCAGTTCTTC.

The CDR3 region is CASRSTGDYEQYF. The CDR3 nucleotides read TGTGCCAGCAGATCTACAGGGGACTACGAGCAGTACTTC. The gene calls are TRBV5-4 and TRBJ2-7; 7 bases align to TRBD1. The germline CDR1 and CDR2 sequences are SGHNT and YYREEE (reference sequence). The CDR3 loop spans 13 amino acids. The junction had 5 bases not matched to a gene; V was cut back by 5 bases and J by 3 bases. The full variable domain, completed using reference TRBV5-4 and TRBJ2-7, is ETGVTQSPTHLIKTRGQQVTLRCSSQSGHNTVSWYQQALGQGPQFIFQYYREEENGRGNFPPRFSGLQFPNYSSELNVNALELDDSALYLCASRSTGDYEQYFGPGTRLTVT.

This clone appeared a few times. The V and J genes are TRBV6-6 and TRBJ1-1; D call uncertain. From germline, CDR1 is MNHNY and CDR2 SVGAGI (reference sequence). The CDR3 sequence is 11 residues long. V was trimmed by 8 bases and J by 1 base, leaving 5 bases between them. The CDR3 DNA follows: TGTGCCAGCGAACGGAACACTGAAGCTTTCTTT. Protein product: CASERNTEAFF.

This clone was found once. The genes are TRBV19 and TRBJ1-6, with 7 bases lining up with TRBD1. The V gene's germline CDR1 is LNHDA and CDR2 SQIVND (reference sequence). Trimming removed 10 bases from V and 14 bases from J; junction bases left unmatched: 17. CDR3 length equals 14 residues. The CDR3 DNA is TGTGCCACCAGGGGGGCAGGCTACCTTCGGGCCCTCCACTTT. Translation gives CATRGAGYLRALHF.